This T cell receptor beta chain is from a study of PD-1 blockade in mismatch repair-deficient tumors. Study in general: Enrolled about 2013-2017, patients had progressing, pretreated mismatch repair-deficient cancers of over nine types. Points from the study as a whole: After pembrolizumab, tumor-resident clones rose rapidly, then generally contracted before radiologic responses.

The CDR3 runs to 11 residues. V gave up 5 bases and J gave up 6 bases, with 11 bases separating them. Germline lookup yields CDR1 GTSNPN and CDR2 SVGIG (reference sequence). Comment on this clone: Its antigen is as yet unknown.

Three pembrolizumab responders had their TCRs sequenced. TCRdb's copy holds only in-frame clones and misses some; the assay was immunoSEQ multiplex PCR. Seen here are approximately 110,000 clones, around 80% observed once, and the top ten hold roughly 4.8%. The specimen was peripheral blood, collected approximately 60 weeks after starting pembrolizumab. This TCR was sampled from an adult with mismatch repair-deficient cancer. V gene TRBV30 combines with J gene TRBJ2-7; D gene ambiguous. The CDR3: CAWGDSGEQYF. DNA of the CDR3: TGTGCCTGGGGGGATAGTGGCGAGCAGTACTTC.